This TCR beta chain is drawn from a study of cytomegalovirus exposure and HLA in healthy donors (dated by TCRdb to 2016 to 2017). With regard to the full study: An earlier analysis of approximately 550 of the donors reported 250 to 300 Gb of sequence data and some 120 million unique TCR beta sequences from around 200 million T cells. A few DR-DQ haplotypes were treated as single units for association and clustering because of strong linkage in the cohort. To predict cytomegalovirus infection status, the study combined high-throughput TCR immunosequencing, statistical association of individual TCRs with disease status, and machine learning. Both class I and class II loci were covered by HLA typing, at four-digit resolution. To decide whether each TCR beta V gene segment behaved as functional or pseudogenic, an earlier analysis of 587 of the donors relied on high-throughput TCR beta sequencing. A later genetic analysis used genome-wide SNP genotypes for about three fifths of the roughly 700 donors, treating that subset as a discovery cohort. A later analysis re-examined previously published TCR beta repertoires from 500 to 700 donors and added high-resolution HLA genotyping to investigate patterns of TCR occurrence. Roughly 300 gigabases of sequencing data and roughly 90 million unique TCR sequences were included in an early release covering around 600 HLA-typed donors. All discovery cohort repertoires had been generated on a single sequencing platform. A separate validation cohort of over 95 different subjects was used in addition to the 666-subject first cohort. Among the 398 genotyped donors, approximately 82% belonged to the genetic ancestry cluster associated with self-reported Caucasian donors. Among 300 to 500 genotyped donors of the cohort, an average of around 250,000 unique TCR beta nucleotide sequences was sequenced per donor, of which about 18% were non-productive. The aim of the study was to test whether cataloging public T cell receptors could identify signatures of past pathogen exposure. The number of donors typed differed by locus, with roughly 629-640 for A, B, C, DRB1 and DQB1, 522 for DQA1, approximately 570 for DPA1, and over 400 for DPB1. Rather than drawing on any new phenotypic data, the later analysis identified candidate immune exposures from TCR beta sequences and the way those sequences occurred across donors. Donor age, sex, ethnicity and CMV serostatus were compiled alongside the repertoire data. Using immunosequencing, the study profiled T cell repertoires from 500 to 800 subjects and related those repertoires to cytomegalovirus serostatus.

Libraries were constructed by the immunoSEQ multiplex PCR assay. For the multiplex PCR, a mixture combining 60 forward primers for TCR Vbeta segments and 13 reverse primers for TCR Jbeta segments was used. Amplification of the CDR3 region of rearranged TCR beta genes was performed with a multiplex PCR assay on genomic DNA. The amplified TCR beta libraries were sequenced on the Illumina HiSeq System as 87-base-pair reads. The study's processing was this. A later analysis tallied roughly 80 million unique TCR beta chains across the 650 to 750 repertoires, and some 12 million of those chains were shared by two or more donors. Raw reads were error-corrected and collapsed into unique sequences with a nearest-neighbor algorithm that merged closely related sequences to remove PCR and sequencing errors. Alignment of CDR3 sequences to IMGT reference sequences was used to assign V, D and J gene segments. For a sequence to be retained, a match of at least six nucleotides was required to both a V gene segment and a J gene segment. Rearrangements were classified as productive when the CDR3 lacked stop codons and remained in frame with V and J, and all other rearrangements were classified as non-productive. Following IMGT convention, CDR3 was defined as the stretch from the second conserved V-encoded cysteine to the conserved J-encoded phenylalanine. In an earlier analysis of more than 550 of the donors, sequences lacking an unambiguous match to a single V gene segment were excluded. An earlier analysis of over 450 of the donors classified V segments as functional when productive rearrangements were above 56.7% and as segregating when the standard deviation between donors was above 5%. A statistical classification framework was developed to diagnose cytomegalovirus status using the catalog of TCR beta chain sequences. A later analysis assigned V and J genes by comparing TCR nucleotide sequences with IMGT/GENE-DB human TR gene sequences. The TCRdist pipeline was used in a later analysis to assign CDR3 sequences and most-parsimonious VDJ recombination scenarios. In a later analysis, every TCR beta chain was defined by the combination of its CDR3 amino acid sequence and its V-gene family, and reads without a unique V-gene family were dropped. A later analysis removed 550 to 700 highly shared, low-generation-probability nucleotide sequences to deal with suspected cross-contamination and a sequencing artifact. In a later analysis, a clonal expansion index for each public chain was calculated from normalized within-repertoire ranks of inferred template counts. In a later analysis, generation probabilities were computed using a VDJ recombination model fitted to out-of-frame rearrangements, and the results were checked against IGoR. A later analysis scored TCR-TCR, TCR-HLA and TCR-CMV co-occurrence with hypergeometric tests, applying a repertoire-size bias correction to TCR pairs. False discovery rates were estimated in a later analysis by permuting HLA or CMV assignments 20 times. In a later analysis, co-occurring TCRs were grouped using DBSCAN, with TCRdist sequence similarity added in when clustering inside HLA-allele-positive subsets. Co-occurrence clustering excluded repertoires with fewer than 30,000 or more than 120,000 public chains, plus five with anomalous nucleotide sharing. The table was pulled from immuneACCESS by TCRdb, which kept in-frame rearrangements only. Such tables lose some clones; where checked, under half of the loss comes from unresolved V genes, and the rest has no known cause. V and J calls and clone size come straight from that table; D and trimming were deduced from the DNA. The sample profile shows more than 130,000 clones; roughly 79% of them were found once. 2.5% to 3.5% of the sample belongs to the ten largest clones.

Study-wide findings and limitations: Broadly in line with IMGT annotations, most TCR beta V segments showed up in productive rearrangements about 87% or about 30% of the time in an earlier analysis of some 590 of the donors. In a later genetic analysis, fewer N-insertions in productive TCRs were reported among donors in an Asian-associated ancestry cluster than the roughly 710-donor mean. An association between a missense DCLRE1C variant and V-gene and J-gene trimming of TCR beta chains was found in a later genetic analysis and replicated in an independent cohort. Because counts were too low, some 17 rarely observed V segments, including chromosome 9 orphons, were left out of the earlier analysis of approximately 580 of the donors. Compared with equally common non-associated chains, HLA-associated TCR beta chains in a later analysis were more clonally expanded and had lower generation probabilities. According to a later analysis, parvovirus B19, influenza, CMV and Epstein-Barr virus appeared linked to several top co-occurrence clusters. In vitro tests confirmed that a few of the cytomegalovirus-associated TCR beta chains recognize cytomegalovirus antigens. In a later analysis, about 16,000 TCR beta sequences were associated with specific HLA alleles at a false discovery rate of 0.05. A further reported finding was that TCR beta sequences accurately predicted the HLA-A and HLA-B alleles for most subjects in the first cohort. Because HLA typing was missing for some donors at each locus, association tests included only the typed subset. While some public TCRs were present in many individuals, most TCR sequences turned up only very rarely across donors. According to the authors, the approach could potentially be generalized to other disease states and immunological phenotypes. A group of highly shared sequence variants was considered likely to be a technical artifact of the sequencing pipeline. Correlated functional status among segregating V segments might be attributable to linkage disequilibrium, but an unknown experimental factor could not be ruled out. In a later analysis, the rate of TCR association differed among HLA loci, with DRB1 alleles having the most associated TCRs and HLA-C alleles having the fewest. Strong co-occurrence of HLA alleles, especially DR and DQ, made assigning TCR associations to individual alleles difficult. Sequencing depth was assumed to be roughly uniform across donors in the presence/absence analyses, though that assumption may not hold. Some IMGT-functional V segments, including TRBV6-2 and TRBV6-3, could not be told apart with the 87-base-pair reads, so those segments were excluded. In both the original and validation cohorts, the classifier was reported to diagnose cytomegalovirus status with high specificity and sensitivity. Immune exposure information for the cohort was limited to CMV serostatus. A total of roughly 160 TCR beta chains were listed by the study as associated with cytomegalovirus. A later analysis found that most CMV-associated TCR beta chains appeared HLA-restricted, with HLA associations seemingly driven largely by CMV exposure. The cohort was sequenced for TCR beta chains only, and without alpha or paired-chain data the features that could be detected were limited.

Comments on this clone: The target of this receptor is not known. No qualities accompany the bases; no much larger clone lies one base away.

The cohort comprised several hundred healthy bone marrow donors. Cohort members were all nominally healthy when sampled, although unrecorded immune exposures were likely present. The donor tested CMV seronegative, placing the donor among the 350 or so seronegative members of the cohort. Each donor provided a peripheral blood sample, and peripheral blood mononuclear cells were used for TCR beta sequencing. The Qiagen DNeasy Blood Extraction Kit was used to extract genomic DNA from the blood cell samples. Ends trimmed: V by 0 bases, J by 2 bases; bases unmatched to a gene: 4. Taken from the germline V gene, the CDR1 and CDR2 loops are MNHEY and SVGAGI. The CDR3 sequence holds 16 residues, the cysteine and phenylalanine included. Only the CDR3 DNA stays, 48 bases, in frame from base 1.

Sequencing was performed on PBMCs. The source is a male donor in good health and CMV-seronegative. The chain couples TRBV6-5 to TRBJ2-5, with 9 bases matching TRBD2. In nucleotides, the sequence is TGTGCCAGCAGTTACTCGAGACTAGCGGCTCAAGAGACCCAGTACTTC. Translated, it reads CASSYSRLAAQETQYF.